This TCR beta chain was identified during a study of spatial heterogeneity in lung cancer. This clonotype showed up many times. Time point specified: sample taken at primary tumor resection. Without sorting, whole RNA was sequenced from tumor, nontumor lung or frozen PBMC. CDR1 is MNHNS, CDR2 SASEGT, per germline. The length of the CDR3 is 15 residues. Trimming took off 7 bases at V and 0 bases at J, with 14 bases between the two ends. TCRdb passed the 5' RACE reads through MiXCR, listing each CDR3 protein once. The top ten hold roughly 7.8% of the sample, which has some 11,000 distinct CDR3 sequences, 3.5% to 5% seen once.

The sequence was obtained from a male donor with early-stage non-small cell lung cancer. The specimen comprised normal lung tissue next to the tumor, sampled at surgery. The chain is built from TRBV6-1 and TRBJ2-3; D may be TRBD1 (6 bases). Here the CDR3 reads CASKDRAFSTDTQYF. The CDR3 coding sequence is TGTGCCAGCAAGGACAGAGCATTTAGCACAGATACGCAGTATTTT.